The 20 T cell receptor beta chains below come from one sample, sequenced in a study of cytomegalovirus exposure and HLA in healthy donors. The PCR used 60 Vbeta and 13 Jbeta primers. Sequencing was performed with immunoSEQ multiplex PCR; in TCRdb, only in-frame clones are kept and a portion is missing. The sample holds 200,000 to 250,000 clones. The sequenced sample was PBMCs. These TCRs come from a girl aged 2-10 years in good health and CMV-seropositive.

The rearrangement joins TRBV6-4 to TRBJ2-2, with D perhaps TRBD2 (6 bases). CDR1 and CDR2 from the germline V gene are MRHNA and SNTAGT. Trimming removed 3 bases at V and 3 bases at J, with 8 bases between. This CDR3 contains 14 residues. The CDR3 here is CASSEGLYTGELFF. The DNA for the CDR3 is TGTGCCAGCAGTGAGGGACTCTACACCGGGGAGCTGTTTTTT.

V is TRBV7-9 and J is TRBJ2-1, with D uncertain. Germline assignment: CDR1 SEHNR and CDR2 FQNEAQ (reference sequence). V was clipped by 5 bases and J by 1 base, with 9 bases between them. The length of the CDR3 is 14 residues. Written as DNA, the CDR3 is TGTGCCAGCAGCCCCTTCGGTTCCTACAATGAGCAGTTCTTC. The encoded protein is CASSPFGSYNEQFF.

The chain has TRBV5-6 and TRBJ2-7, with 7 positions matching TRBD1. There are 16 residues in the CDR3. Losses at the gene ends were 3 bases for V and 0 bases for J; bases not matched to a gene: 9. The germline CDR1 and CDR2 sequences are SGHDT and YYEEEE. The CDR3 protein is CASSSMDRPFSYEQYF. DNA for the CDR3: TGTGCCAGCAGCTCCATGGACAGGCCTTTCTCCTACGAGCAGTACTTC.

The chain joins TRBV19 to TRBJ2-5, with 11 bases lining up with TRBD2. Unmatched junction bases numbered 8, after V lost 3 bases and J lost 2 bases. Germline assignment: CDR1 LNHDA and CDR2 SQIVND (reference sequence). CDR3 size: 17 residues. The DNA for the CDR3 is TGTGCCAGTAGTATTCAGCTAGCGGGAGGTGGTCAAGAGACCCAGTACTTC. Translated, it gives CASSIQLAGGGQETQYF.

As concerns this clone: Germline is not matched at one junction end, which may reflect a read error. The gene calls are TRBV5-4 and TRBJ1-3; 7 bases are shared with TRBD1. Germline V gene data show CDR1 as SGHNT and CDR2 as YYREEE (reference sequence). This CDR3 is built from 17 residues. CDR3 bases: TGTGCCAGCAGCCCCAACCGACAGGGCCAACGTGGAGACACCATATATTTT. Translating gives CASSPNRQGQRGDTIYF.

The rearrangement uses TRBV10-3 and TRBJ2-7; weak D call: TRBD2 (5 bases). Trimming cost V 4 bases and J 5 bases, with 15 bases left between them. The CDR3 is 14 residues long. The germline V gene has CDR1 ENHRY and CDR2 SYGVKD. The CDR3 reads CAISVSDGENEQYF. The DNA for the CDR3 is TGTGCCATCAGTGTTTCGGATGGGGAGAACGAGCAGTACTTC.

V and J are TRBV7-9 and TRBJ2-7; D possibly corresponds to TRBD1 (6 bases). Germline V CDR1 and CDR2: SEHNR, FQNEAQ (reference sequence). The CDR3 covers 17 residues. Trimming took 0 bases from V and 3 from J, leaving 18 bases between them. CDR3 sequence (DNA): TGTGCCAGCAGCTTAGCCCGGGACAACTTTTTTTTCTACGAGCAGTACTTC. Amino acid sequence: CASSLARDNFFFYEQYF.

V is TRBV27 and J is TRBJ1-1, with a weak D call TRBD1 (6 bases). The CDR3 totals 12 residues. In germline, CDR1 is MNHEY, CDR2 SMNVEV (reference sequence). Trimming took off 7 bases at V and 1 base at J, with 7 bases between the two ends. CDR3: CASTTGNTEAFF. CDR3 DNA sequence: TGTGCCAGCACGACAGGGAACACTGAAGCTTTCTTT.

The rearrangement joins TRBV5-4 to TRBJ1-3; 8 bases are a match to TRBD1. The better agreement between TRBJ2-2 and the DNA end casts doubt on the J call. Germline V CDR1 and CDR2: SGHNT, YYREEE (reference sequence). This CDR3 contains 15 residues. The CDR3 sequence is CASSLQGVHTGELFF. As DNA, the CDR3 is TGTGCCAGCAGCTTACAGGGGGTACACACCGGGGAGCTGTTTTTT.

This CDR3 reads CASSSTTSVDGQETQYF. The CDR3 bases are TGCGCCAGCAGCTCGACAACCTCAGTGGATGGACAAGAGACCCAGTACTTC. The J gene is TRBJ2-5, the V gene TRBV5-1, with no clear D. The germline V gene encodes CDR1 SGHRS and CDR2 YFSETQ. V shed 3 bases and J shed 2 bases, with 20 bases lying between them. The CDR3 contains 17 residues.

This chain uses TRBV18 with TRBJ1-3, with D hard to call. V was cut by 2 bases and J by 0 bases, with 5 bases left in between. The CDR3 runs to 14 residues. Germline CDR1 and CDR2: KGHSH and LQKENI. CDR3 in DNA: TGTGCCAGCTCACCAGGGAGCTCTGGAAACACCATATATTTT. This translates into CASSPGSSGNTIYF.

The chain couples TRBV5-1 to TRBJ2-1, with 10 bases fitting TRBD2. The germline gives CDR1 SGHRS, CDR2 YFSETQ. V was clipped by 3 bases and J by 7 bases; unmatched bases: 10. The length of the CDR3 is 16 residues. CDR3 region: CASSWGQAGGQNEQFF. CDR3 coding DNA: TGCGCCAGCAGCTGGGGACAAGCGGGAGGGCAGAATGAGCAGTTCTTC.

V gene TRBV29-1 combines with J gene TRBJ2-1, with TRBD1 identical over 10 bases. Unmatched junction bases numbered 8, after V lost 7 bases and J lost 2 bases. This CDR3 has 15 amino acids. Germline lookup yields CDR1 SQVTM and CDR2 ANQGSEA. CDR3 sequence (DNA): TGCAGCGCCGCCCGGGACAGGGGAGCCTACAATGAGCAGTTCTTC. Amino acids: CSAARDRGAYNEQFF.

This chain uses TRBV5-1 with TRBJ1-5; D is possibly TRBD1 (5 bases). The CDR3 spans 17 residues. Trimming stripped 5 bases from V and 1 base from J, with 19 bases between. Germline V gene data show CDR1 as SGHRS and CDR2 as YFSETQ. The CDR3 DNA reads TGCGCCAGCAGATACCCATCTAGGACAAAGAGCAATCAGCCCCAGCATTTT. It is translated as CASRYPSRTKSNQPQHF.

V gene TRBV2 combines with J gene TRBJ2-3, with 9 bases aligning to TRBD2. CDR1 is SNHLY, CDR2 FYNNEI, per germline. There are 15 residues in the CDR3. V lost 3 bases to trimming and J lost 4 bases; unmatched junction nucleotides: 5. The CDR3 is CASSDLAGISDTQYF. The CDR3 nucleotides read TGTGCCAGCAGTGACCTAGCGGGAATCTCAGATACGCAGTATTTT.

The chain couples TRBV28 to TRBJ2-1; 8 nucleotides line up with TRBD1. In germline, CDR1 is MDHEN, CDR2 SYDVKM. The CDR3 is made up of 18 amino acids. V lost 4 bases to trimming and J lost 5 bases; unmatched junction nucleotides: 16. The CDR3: CASSYHQPRDRFNNEQFF. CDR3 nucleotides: TGTGCCAGCAGTTACCACCAACCCAGGGACAGGTTTAACAATGAGCAGTTCTTC. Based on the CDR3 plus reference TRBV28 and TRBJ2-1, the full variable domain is DVKVTQSSRYLVKRTGEKVFLECVQDMDHENMFWYRQDPGLGLRLIYFSYDVKMKEKGDIPEGYSVSREKKERFSLILESASTNQTSMYLCASSYHQPRDRFNNEQFFGPGTRLTVL.

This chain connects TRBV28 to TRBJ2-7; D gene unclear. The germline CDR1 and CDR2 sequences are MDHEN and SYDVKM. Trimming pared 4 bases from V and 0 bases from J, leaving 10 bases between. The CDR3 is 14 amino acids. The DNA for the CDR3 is TGTGCCAGCAGTTATGGCGGTAGCTCCTACGAGCAGTACTTC. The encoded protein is CASSYGGSSYEQYF.

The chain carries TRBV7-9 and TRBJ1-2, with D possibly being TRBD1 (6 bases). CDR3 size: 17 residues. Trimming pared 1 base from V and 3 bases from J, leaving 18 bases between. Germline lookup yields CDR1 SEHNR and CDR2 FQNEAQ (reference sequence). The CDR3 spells CASSLGPRAGVDYGYTF. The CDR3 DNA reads TGTGCCAGCAGCTTAGGGCCCCGGGCAGGGGTTGACTATGGCTACACCTTC.

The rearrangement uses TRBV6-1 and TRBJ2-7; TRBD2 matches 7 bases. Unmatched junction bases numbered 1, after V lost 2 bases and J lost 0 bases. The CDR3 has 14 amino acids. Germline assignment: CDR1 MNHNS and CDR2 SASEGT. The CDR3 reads CASSELAASYEQYF. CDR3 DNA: TGTGCCAGCAGTGAACTAGCGGCCTCCTACGAGCAGTACTTC.

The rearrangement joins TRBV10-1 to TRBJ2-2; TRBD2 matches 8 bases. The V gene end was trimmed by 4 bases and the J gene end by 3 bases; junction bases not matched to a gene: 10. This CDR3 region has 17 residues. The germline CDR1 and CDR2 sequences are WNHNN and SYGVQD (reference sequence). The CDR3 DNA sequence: TGCGCCAGCAGTGGGCCCCCGGGACTAGTCGACACCGGGGAGCTGTTTTTT. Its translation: CASSGPPGLVDTGELFF.